This T cell receptor beta chain came from a study of T cell responses to AZD1222 COVID-19 vaccine. This table comes from immunoSEQ multiplex PCR, and its TCRdb copy is limited to in-frame clones, with some not included. In the table there are approximately 190,000 clones, about nine tenths of which are singletons. A note on this clone: Its cognate antigen is unknown.

Points from the study as a whole: The donors showed a predominance of white British ancestry and of females, with possible underestimation of clonal diversity. Breadth and depth of Spike-specific TCRs rose after two AZD1222 doses.

Per the germline V gene, CDR1 is SGHNT and CDR2 is YYREEE (reference sequence). This CDR3 spans 13 amino acids. The V end lost 0 bases, the J end lost 0 bases, and 1 base lay between the germline ends. The sequences come from peripheral blood, collected on day 0 of AZD1222 vaccination. This sequence joins TRBV5-4 and TRBJ1-5; D gene unclear. The TCR was taken from an adult in good health. In DNA, the CDR3 is TGTGCCAGCAGCTTGGATAGCAATCAGCCCCAGCATTTT. Residues: CASSLDSNQPQHF.